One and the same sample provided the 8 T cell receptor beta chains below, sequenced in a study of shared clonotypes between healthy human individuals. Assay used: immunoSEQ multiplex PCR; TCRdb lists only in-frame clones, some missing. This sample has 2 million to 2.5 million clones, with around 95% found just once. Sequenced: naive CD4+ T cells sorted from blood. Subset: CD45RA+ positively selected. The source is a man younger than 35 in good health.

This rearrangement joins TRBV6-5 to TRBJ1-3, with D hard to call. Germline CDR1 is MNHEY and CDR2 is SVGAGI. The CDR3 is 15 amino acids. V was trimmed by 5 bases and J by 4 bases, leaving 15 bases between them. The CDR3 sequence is CASSPLELRGNTIYF. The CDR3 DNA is TGTGCCAGCAGTCCACTTGAACTGAGGGGAAACACCATATATTTT.

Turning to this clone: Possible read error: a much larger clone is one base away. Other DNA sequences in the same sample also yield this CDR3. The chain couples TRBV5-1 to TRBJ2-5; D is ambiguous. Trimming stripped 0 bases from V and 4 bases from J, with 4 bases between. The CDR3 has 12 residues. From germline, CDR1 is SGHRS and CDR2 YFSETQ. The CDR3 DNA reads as TGCGCCAGCAGCTTGGGCCTAGAGACCCAGTACTTC. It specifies CASSLGLETQYF.

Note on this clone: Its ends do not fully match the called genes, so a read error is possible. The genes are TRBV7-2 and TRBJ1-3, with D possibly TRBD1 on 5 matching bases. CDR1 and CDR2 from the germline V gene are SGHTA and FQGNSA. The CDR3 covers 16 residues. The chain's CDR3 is CASSPQAGDTGSTIYF. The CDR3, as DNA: TGTGCCAGCAGCCCCCAAGCGGGGGATACTGGAAGCACCATATATTTT.

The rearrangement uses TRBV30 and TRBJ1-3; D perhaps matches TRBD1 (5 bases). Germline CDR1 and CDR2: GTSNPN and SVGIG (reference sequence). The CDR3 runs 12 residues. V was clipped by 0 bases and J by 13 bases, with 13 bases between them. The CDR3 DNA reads TGTGCCTGGAGTGTACCCGGGACGGTGATATATTTT. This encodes CAWSVPGTVIYF.

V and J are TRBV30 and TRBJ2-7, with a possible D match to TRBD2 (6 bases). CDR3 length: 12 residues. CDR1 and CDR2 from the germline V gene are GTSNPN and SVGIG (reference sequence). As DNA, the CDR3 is TGTGGGGGTTCCGGGGGTCTCTACGAGCAGTACTTC. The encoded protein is CGGSGGLYEQYF.

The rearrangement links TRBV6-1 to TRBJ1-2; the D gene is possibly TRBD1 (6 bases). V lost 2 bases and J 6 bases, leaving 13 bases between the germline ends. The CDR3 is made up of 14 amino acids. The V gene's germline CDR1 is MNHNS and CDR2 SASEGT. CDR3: CASSEPGEGDGYTF. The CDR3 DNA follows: TGTGCCAGCAGTGAACCCGGGGAGGGGGATGGCTACACCTTC.

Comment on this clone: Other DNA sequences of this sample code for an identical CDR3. CDR3 in amino acids: CASSLGDNEQFF. CDR3 bases: TGTGCCAGCTCACTTGGCGACAATGAGCAGTTCTTC. The V call is TRBV18, the J call TRBJ2-1; D gene unclear. V gave up 4 bases and J gave up 5 bases, with 6 bases separating them. The CDR3 has 12 amino acids. Germline-derived CDR1 and CDR2 are KGHSH and LQKENI.

CDR3 in amino acids: CASSQLHANTGELFF. The CDR3 nucleotides read TGCGCCAGCAGCCAACTCCACGCGAACACCGGGGAGCTGTTTTTT. The chain combines TRBV4-3 with TRBJ2-2, with D hard to call. From germline, CDR1 is LGHNA and CDR2 YSLEER. The CDR3 length is 15 residues. With 2 bases removed from V and 0 bases from J, the gap between germline ends came to 7 bases.